These 25 T cell receptor beta chains were sequenced from one sample in a study of quantifying T cell responses using KT2 cells. Study-wide background: RNA was reverse transcribed with TCR alpha and beta constant-region primers.

Each cDNA got a UMI-containing oligo ligated at its 3' end. First-round PCR used roughly 4 cycles and beta primers RC1.1 and RC1.2 covering TRBC1 and TRBC2. TCRdb re-called the UMI-ligation and nested PCR reads through MiXCR, storing one row per CDR3 protein. The table lists tens of thousands of distinct CDR3 sequences, 7.3% of them singletons. Sequenced input: PBMCs spiked with cells of the T cell clone KT2. Source of these receptors: a human donor.

The chain combines TRBV18 with TRBJ2-7; a possible D gene is TRBD2 (6 bases). The germline CDR1 and CDR2 sequences are KGHSH and LQKENI. The CDR3 length is 15 residues. V lost 3 bases, J lost 2 bases, and 14 bases lay in between. In nucleotides, the CDR3 is TGTGCCAGCTCACCCCGGAGGGAACTCCCCTACGAGCAGTACTTC. Translating it yields CASSPRRELPYEQYF.

This clonotype was seen ten or more times. The J gene is TRBJ2-5, the V gene TRBV29-1; the match to TRBD1 covers 12 bases. With V trimmed by 7 bases and J by 2 bases, 11 bases remained unmatched. Germline lookup yields CDR1 SQVTM and CDR2 ANQGSEA. The length of the CDR3 is 16 residues. The CDR3 nucleotides read TGCAGCGGTGGTGGGACAGGGGGCCTTGCTCAAGAGACCCAGTACTTC. Translated: CSGGGTGGLAQETQYF.

In this sample, this clonotype turned up a few times. The DNA for the CDR3 is TGTGCCAGCAGCTTGGATACCGGGACACCCAGCACAGATACGCAGTATTTT. This encodes CASSLDTGTPSTDTQYF. The V gene is TRBV5-5, the J gene TRBJ2-3, with D possibly matching TRBD1 (6 bases). The CDR3 contains 17 residues. Trimming pared 0 bases from V and 0 bases from J, leaving 14 bases between. Germline lookup yields CDR1 SGHKS and CDR2 YYEKEE (reference sequence).

Note on this clonotype: Being one base from a much bigger clone, this may be a read error. DNA of the CDR3: TGTGCCAGCACCAAACTAGGGCAGTCTGGGTATGGCTACAACTTC. Amino acid sequence: CASTKLGQSGYGYNF. This chain joins TRBV12-3 or TRBV12-4 and TRBJ1-2; D not resolved. There are 15 residues in the CDR3.

This clonotype was seen repeatedly, ten times or more. This chain joins TRBV21-1 and TRBJ1-6; the table's D call, TRBD1, was not checked against the DNA. TRBV21-1 is annotated as a pseudogene. The CDR3 has 15 residues. As DNA, the CDR3 is TGTGCCAGCAGCGGCCGGGACAGGGGGTTCAAACCCCTCCACTTT. This translates into CASSGRDRGFKPLHF.

The chain is built from TRBV2 and TRBJ1-2; D gene unclear. Germline assignment: CDR1 SNHLY and CDR2 FYNNEI. V was cut by 9 bases and J by 3 bases, with 14 bases left in between. The CDR3 consists of 13 residues. The CDR3 region is CASRYSQDYGYTF. CDR3 sequence (DNA): TGTGCCAGTCGTTACAGCCAGGACTATGGCTACACCTTC.

This clonotype was detected a few times. V gene TRBV2 combines with J gene TRBJ2-5; no clear D gene. This CDR3 is built from 16 residues. Germline CDR1 reads SNHLY; CDR2 reads FYNNEI. V was pared by 3 bases and J by 1 base, with 15 bases between. The CDR3: CASSDKASRLQETQYF. The CDR3 DNA is TGTGCCAGCAGTGATAAGGCCAGCAGACTCCAAGAGACCCAGTACTTC.

This chain uses TRBV11-2 with TRBJ1-6; D is ambiguous. The germline V gene has CDR1 SGHAT and CDR2 FQNNGV. The CDR3 length is 13 residues. The V end was cut by 2 bases, the J end by 5 bases, with 4 bases between. In DNA form, the CDR3 reads TGTGCCAGCAGCTTAACGGATAATTCACCCCTCCACTTT. As protein: CASSLTDNSPLHF.

There are a few counts of this clonotype. V is TRBV2 and J is TRBJ2-7, with D maybe TRBD2 (6 bases). The CDR3 extends over 14 amino acids. V lost 2 bases and J 6 bases, leaving 14 bases between the germline ends. Germline V gives CDR1 SNHLY, CDR2 FYNNEI. CDR3 coding DNA: TGTGCCAGCAGTGAAAGGCGGGGACGGAGCGAGCAGTACTTC. Translating gives CASSERRGRSEQYF.

The rearrangement joins TRBV5-1 to TRBJ2-5, with TRBD1 matching over 7 bases. V gave up 5 bases and J gave up 2 bases; unmatched junction bases: 6. The CDR3 runs to 14 residues. Germline V gene data show CDR1 as SGHRS and CDR2 as YFSETQ. This CDR3 is CASSFGDSQETQYF. As DNA, the CDR3 is TGCGCCAGCAGTTTTGGGGACAGTCAAGAGACCCAGTACTTC.

This clonotype was detected a few times. The J gene is TRBJ1-1, the V gene TRBV14, with a possible D match to TRBD1 (6 bases). V gave up 4 bases and J gave up 3 bases, with 9 bases separating them. Germline V gene sequence: CDR1 SGHDN, CDR2 FVKESK. This CDR3 has 13 residues. The CDR3 loop is CASSPQGDTEAFF. In nucleotides, the CDR3 is TGTGCCAGCAGCCCACAGGGCGACACTGAAGCTTTCTTT.

This clonotype was seen a few times. The chain joins TRBV6-5 to TRBJ2-2; weak D call: TRBD1 (6 bases). Trimming stripped 0 bases from V and 6 bases from J, with 11 bases between. Germline assignment: CDR1 MNHEY and CDR2 SVGAGI. CDR3 length equals 15 residues. CDR3 sequence reads: CASSYSGAISGELFF. The CDR3 coding sequence is TGTGCCAGCAGTTACTCGGGGGCGATATCCGGGGAGCTGTTTTTT.

This clonotype was observed at least ten times. The rearrangement links TRBV9 to TRBJ2-1, with 9 bases that match TRBD2. J was trimmed by 1 base and V by 0 bases; bases with no gene match: 5. The CDR3 has 17 residues. The germline V gene encodes CDR1 SGDLS and CDR2 YYNGEE. The CDR3 region is CASSVGAAGGSYNEQFF. The DNA for the CDR3 is TGTGCCAGCAGCGTAGGGGCAGCGGGAGGTTCCTACAATGAGCAGTTCTTC. Combining the CDR3 with reference TRBV9 and TRBJ2-1 gives the whole variable domain DSGVTQTPKHLITATGQRVTLRCSPRSGDLSVYWYQQSLDQGLQFLIQYYNGEERAKGNILERFSAQQFPDLHSELNLSSLELGDSALYFCASSVGAAGGSYNEQFFGPGTRLTVL.

This chain connects TRBV6-2 or TRBV6-3 to TRBJ2-7; TRBD1 agrees at 10 bases. The CDR3 sequence is 16 residues long. After removal of 4 bases from V and 3 bases from J, the junction contained 9 bases not matched to a gene. Germline loops: CDR1 MNHEY, CDR2 SVGEGT. The CDR3 loop reads CASSSPDRGLLYEQYF. The CDR3 DNA sequence: TGTGCCAGCAGTTCTCCCGACAGGGGGCTTCTCTACGAGCAGTACTTC.

The V gene is TRBV29-1, the J gene TRBJ1-6; D might be TRBD1 (5 bases). V lost 7 bases and J 4 bases, leaving 14 bases between the germline ends. The CDR3 loop spans 14 amino acids. Germline V lookup: CDR1 SQVTM, CDR2 ANQGSEA. The CDR3 reads CSAHEGRYNSPLHF. The CDR3 coding sequence is TGCAGCGCACACGAGGGGCGATATAATTCACCCCTCCACTTT.

Ten or more counts support this clonotype. This sequence joins TRBV28 and TRBJ1-2, with D uncertain. CDR3 length: 12 amino acids. Trimming took off 2 bases at V and 4 bases at J, with 5 bases between the two ends. Per germline, CDR1 MDHEN and CDR2 SYDVKM. The CDR3 loop is CASSLVPYGYTF. The CDR3 DNA sequence: TGTGCCAGCAGTTTAGTCCCCTATGGCTACACCTTC.

This clonotype was observed at least ten times. The chain combines TRBV30 with TRBJ2-1; no clear D gene. The V end lost 3 bases, the J end lost 8 bases, and 20 bases lay between the germline ends. CDR1 and CDR2 (germline): GTSNPN, SVGIG (reference sequence). This CDR3 is built from 15 residues. This CDR3 reads CAWSLIGTPSDEQFF. CDR3 bases: TGTGCCTGGAGCCTTATCGGTACACCCTCCGATGAGCAGTTCTTC.

The table lists this clonotype with a few counts. This chain uses TRBV12-3 or TRBV12-4 with TRBJ1-2, with a possible D match to TRBD1 (5 bases). The germline V and J ends were trimmed by 7 bases and 4 bases, with 19 bases remaining between them. The CDR3 runs to 15 residues. CDR3 amino acids: CASIQGPPQVYGYTF. CDR3 bases: TGTGCCAGCATCCAGGGCCCCCCACAGGTCTATGGCTACACCTTC.

This clonotype was observed at least ten times. This rearrangement joins TRBV11-2 to TRBJ2-1; D is perhaps TRBD2 (5 bases). This CDR3 is built from 15 residues. With 5 bases removed from V and 7 bases from J, the gap between germline ends came to 18 bases. Germline CDR1 is SGHAT and CDR2 is FQNNGV. This chain's CDR3 is CASSPPVGVKNEQFF. Here the CDR3 DNA reads TGTGCCAGCAGCCCCCCGGTGGGAGTGAAGAATGAGCAGTTCTTC.

A few counts support this clonotype. The rearrangement uses TRBV29-1 and TRBJ1-5, with D possibly matching TRBD1 (5 bases). CDR1 and CDR2 (germline): SQVTM, ANQGSEA. V was cut by 4 bases and J by 7 bases, with 14 bases left in between. The CDR3 runs 13 residues. The CDR3 DNA sequence: TGCAGCGTTGCTGGCAGGGAGGGGCAGCCCCAGCATTTT. It translates to CSVAGREGQPQHF.

This clonotype came up many times. The gene calls are TRBV6-5 and TRBJ2-3; D not resolved. The length of the CDR3 is 15 residues. Germline V CDR1 and CDR2: MNHEY, SVGAGI. V lost 0 bases and J 2 bases, leaving 9 bases between the germline ends. The CDR3 coding sequence is TGTGCCAGCAGTTACTCGGCCAGAAACACAGATACGCAGTATTTT. This encodes CASSYSARNTDTQYF.

This clonotype was seen ten or more times. J is TRBJ2-1 and V is TRBV11-2, with 10 bases fitting TRBD2. V gave up 5 bases and J gave up 9 bases; unmatched junction bases: 7. The germline V gene encodes CDR1 SGHAT and CDR2 FQNNGV. The CDR3 loop spans 14 amino acids. Here the CDR3 DNA reads TGTGCCAGCAGCCCCGGGACTAGCGTAGGTGAGCAGTTCTTC. It codes for CASSPGTSVGEQFF.

The rearrangement links TRBV10-3 to TRBJ2-7; TRBD1 matches 9 bases. The germline V gene has CDR1 ENHRY and CDR2 SYGVKD. The CDR3 has 14 residues. After removal of 6 bases from V and 5 bases from J, the junction contained 8 bases not matched to a gene. The CDR3 sequence: CAISETGDRDEQYF. The CDR3 region has the DNA TGTGCCATCAGCGAAACTGGGGACAGGGACGAGCAGTACTTC.

This clonotype has only one observation. The chain combines TRBV20-1 with TRBJ2-3; D is perhaps TRBD1 (5 bases). The CDR3 has 15 residues. V shed 3 bases and J shed 4 bases, with 17 bases lying between them. Germline-derived CDR1 and CDR2 are DFQATT and SNEGSKA (reference sequence). CDR3 protein: CSASFRAASPDTQYF. Here the CDR3 DNA reads TGCAGTGCTAGTTTCAGGGCAGCGTCCCCAGATACGCAGTATTTT.

Many counts were recorded for this clonotype. The CDR3 DNA is TGTGCCAGCAGCTTAGAACGGTGGGGGCTGACGGAAAAACTGTTTTTT. As protein: CASSLERWGLTEKLFF. The chain links TRBV11-3 to TRBJ1-4; the D gene is possibly TRBD1 (6 bases). Per the germline V gene, CDR1 is SGHNT and CDR2 is YENEEA. Trimming stripped 0 bases from V and 8 bases from J, with 16 bases between. The CDR3 is 16 residues long. Combining the CDR3 with reference TRBV11-3 and TRBJ1-4 gives the whole variable domain EAGVVQSPRYKIIEKKQPVAFWCNPISGHNTLYWYLQNLGQGPELLIRYENEEAVDDSQLPKDRFSAERLKGVDSTLKIQPAELGDSAVYLCASSLERWGLTEKLFFGSGTQLSVL.